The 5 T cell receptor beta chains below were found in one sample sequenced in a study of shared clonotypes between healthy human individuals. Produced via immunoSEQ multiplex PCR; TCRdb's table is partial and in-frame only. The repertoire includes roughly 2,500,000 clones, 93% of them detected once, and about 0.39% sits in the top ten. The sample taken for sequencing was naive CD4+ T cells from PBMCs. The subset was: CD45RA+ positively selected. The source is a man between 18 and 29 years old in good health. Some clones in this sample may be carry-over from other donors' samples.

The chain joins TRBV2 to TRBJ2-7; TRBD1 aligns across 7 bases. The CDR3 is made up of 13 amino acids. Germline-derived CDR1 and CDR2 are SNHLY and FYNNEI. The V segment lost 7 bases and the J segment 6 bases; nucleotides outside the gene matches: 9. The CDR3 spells CASKTRQGREQYF. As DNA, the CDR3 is TGTGCCAGCAAGACAAGACAGGGCCGCGAGCAGTACTTC.

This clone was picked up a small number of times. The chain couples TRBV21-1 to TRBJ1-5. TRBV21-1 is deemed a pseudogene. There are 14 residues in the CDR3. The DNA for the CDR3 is TGTGCCAGCAGCAAAGGGGCGGGGAATCAGCCCCAGCATTTT. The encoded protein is CASSKGAGNQPQHF.

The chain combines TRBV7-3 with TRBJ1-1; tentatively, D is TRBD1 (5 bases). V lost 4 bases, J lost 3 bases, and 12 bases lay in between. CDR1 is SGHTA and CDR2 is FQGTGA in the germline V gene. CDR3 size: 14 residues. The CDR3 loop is CASSSGTSHTEAFF. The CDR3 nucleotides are TGTGCCAGCAGCTCCGGGACTTCCCACACTGAAGCTTTCTTT.

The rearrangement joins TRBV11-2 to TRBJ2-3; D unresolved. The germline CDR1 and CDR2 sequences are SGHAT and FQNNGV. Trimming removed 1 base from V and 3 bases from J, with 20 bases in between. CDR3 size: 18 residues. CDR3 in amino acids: CASSLVLETYGTTDTQYF. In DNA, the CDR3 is TGTGCCAGCAGCTTAGTTCTGGAGACGTATGGAACAACAGATACGCAGTATTTT.

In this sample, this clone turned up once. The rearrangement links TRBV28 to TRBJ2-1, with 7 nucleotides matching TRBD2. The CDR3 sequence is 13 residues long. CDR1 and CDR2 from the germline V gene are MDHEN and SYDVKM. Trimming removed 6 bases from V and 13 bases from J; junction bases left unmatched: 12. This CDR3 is CASRWGTAGSQFF. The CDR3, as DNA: TGTGCCAGCAGATGGGGAACAGCGGGATCCCAGTTCTTC. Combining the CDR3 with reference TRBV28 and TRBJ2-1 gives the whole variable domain DVKVTQSSRYLVKRTGEKVFLECVQDMDHENMFWYRQDPGLGLRLIYFSYDVKMKEKGDIPEGYSVSREKKERFSLILESASTNQTSMYLCASRWGTAGSQFFGPGTRLTVL.